The 29 T cell receptor beta chains reported below all come from one sample, sequenced in a study of cytotoxic CD8 clonotypes in ibrutinib-treated CLL. Assay used: immunoSEQ multiplex PCR; TCRdb lists only in-frame clones, some missing. The table records over 120,000 clones, 65% to 85% of them present only once. The material was PBMCs, obtained after 36 months of ibrutinib treatment. These receptors all come from a human donor with chronic lymphocytic leukemia.

The chain has TRBV30 and TRBJ1-3, with D unresolved. CDR1 and CDR2 (germline): GTSNPN, SVGIG (reference sequence). V lost 4 bases and J 2 bases, leaving 9 bases between the germline ends. This CDR3 spans 13 amino acids. The CDR3 protein is CAWKLRTGNTIYF. CDR3 nucleotides: TGTGCCTGGAAATTGAGGACTGGAAACACCATATATTTT.

The rearrangement links TRBV10-2 to TRBJ2-2, with D possibly TRBD2 on 5 matching bases. Between the trimmed V and J ends, which lost 2 bases and 5 bases, there was a span of 15 bases. The germline V gene has CDR1 WSHSY and CDR2 SAAADI. This CDR3 is 16 amino acids long. For the CDR3, the DNA is TGCGCCAGCAGTGAGCCGGGAACGGGAAGGACCGGGGAGCTGTTTTTT. Its protein is CASSEPGTGRTGELFF.

V usage is TRBV6-5 and J usage is TRBJ2-2; D ambiguous. The CDR3 runs to 15 residues. V shed 7 bases and J shed 8 bases, with 20 bases lying between them. Germline lookup yields CDR1 MNHEY and CDR2 SVGAGI. CDR3: CASNHRSLPSGELFF. CDR3 DNA sequence: TGTGCCAGCAACCATCGTAGCTTACCCAGTGGGGAGCTGTTTTTT.

V is TRBV11-3 and J is TRBJ1-1, with no clear D. CDR1 and CDR2 (germline): SGHNT, YENEEA. There are 11 residues in the CDR3. V was clipped by 2 bases and J by 12 bases, with 10 bases between them. The CDR3 nucleotides are TGTGCCAGCAGCTTAAGAGGGATTACTTTCTTT. The encoded protein is CASSLRGITFF.

This chain joins TRBV28 and TRBJ2-6, with D perhaps TRBD1 (6 bases). Per the germline V gene, CDR1 is MDHEN and CDR2 is SYDVKM. The CDR3 sequence is 16 residues long. V was trimmed by 9 bases and J by 0 bases, leaving 15 bases between them. In nucleotides, the CDR3 is TGTGCCAGTGGCCCGGGCAGGGGCTCTGGGGCCAACGTCCTGACTTTC. Translation gives CASGPGRGSGANVLTF.

The chain employs TRBV19 and TRBJ1-4; D is ambiguous. CDR3 size: 14 residues. The germline V gene encodes CDR1 LNHDA and CDR2 SQIVND (reference sequence). Trimming stripped 9 bases from V and 5 bases from J, with 16 bases between. This CDR3 is CASRRPVGNEKLFF. Here the CDR3 DNA reads TGTGCCAGCCGACGCCCCGTGGGGAATGAAAAACTGTTTTTT.

This rearrangement joins TRBV18 to TRBJ1-5; D is undetermined. Germline lookup yields CDR1 KGHSH and CDR2 LQKENI. The CDR3 extends over 16 amino acids. The V end was cut by 3 bases, the J end by 0 bases, with 12 bases between. The CDR3 DNA reads TGTGCCAGCTCACCTCGGCCTATCTATAGCAATCAGCCCCAGCATTTT. Residues: CASSPRPIYSNQPQHF.

The chain employs TRBV18 and TRBJ1-2; 7 nucleotides line up with TRBD1. Germline CDR1 and CDR2: KGHSH and LQKENI. Trimming at V came to 6 bases and at J to 3 bases, leaving 7 bases not matched to a gene. The CDR3 runs to 14 residues. The DNA of the CDR3 is TGTGCCAGCTCTCTCCTTACAGGGGACTATGGCTACACCTTC. Its protein is CASSLLTGDYGYTF.

The gene calls are TRBV5-1 and TRBJ1-2; 8 bases agree with TRBD1. CDR3 length: 16 amino acids. The germline CDR1 and CDR2 sequences are SGHRS and YFSETQ. V was clipped by 2 bases and J by 0 bases; unmatched bases: 6. CDR3: CASSFAGGRANYGYTF. In DNA form, the CDR3 reads TGCGCCAGCAGCTTTGCAGGGGGCAGAGCTAACTATGGCTACACCTTC.

The gene calls are TRBV23-1 and TRBJ1-4; a possible D gene is TRBD1 (5 bases). TRBV23-1 falls under the ORF class, with uncertain function. Trimming stripped 11 bases from V and 1 base from J, with 17 bases between. The CDR3 extends over 15 amino acids. CDR3 sequence (DNA): TGCGCCCGCGTAGGGCAGGGATTAACTAATGAAAAACTGTTTTTT. Its translation is CARVGQGLTNEKLFF.

This clone appeared once. The V gene is TRBV5-4, the J gene TRBJ2-2; D gene unclear. The V end was cut by 0 bases, the J end by 4 bases, with 13 bases between. This CDR3 contains 16 residues. Germline V gives CDR1 SGHNT, CDR2 YYREEE (reference sequence). The CDR3: CASSLVVISGTGELFF. CDR3 nucleotides: TGTGCCAGCAGCTTGGTAGTGATTAGTGGCACCGGGGAGCTGTTTTTT.

The J gene is TRBJ2-7, the V gene TRBV27, with 7 bases that match TRBD1. The germline CDR1 and CDR2 sequences are MNHEY and SMNVEV (reference sequence). V dropped 7 bases and J dropped 0; count of bases not matched to a gene: 9. The CDR3 extends over 15 amino acids. CDR3 DNA: TGTGCCAGCAAAATCCGAGGGGGCTTCTCCTACGAGCAGTACTTC. Residues: CASKIRGGFSYEQYF.

A single count supports this clone. J is TRBJ1-1 and V is TRBV6-4; perhaps TRBD1 as D (6 bases). There are 13 residues in the CDR3. The germline V and J ends were trimmed by 5 bases and 1 base, with 8 bases remaining between them. CDR1 and CDR2 from the germline V gene are MRHNA and SNTAGT. Written as DNA, the CDR3 is TGTGCCAGCAGTATGGACAGGAACACTGAAGCTTTCTTT. Its protein product is CASSMDRNTEAFF.

The V call is TRBV5-1, the J call TRBJ1-5, with 7 bases matching TRBD1. Germline V gives CDR1 SGHRS, CDR2 YFSETQ. This CDR3 is built from 14 residues. V shed 1 base, J shed 2 bases, and the junction held 0 bases outside the gene matches. The CDR3 is CASSLQGGNQPQHF. CDR3 nucleotide sequence: TGCGCCAGCAGCTTGCAGGGGGGCAATCAGCCCCAGCATTTT.

The rearrangement joins TRBV19 to TRBJ1-1; a possible D gene is TRBD1 (6 bases). The V end lost 4 bases, the J end lost 4 bases, and 22 bases lay between the germline ends. This CDR3 is built from 17 residues. Per germline, CDR1 LNHDA and CDR2 SQIVND (reference sequence). As DNA, the CDR3 is TGTGCCAGTAGTACACGACAGGTCGGAGTGAGGAGCACTGAAGCTTTCTTT. This translates into CASSTRQVGVRSTEAFF.

This rearrangement joins TRBV11-2 to TRBJ1-1, with a tentative D call TRBD1 (5 bases). The CDR3 covers 13 residues. Between the trimmed V and J ends, which lost 5 bases and 6 bases, there was a span of 13 bases. Germline V gives CDR1 SGHAT, CDR2 FQNNGV. The CDR3 DNA reads as TGTGCCAGCAGCCAAAGGGCAGGGTCTGAAGCTTTCTTT. This translates into CASSQRAGSEAFF.

This clone showed up just a few times. The chain couples TRBV12-5 to TRBJ1-1, with D maybe TRBD1 (5 bases). V lost 7 bases to trimming and J lost 5 bases, with 23 bases between them. Germline-derived CDR1 and CDR2 are LGHNT and FRNRAP. The CDR3 consists of 16 residues. CDR3 nucleotide sequence: TGTGCTAGTGCCCCTAAAGTACCTGGGACGCCTACTGAAGCTTTCTTT. It is translated as CASAPKVPGTPTEAFF.

The chain has TRBV18 and TRBJ2-7; D is perhaps TRBD1 (6 bases). Germline V gives CDR1 KGHSH, CDR2 LQKENI. V was shortened by 3 bases and J by 1 base, with 22 bases between the two germline ends. CDR3 length equals 18 residues. CDR3 DNA: TGTGCCAGCTCACCGTTCGGTGGCCCGGGACAAGTTTCCTACGAGCAGTACTTC. Amino acids: CASSPFGGPGQVSYEQYF.

V is TRBV25-1 and J is TRBJ2-4; possibly TRBD2 for D (5 bases). V lost 5 bases to trimming and J lost 3 bases, with 14 bases between them. The germline CDR1 and CDR2 sequences are MGHDK and SYGVNS. The CDR3 is 15 amino acids. The CDR3 here is CASSYTLGGKNIQYF. CDR3 in DNA: TGTGCCAGCAGTTATACCCTAGGAGGCAAAAACATTCAGTACTTC.

The chain employs TRBV4-1 and TRBJ2-7, with TRBD1 matching over 9 bases. The CDR3 has 15 residues. CDR1 MGHRA and CDR2 YSYEKL come from the germline V gene. Trimming took 3 bases from V and 2 from J; bases not matched to a gene: 5. The CDR3 DNA reads TGCGCCAGCAGCCAGGGGACAGGGCCCCCCTACGAGCAGTACTTC. Protein sequence: CASSQGTGPPYEQYF.

The CDR3 DNA reads as TGTGCCAGCTCACCCCCGGGACCTGGGGATACGCAGTATTTT. Translation gives CASSPPGPGDTQYF. This chain links TRBV18 with TRBJ2-3, with D possibly being TRBD1 or TRBD2 (5 bases each). This CDR3 is 14 amino acids long. In germline, CDR1 is KGHSH, CDR2 LQKENI. V was trimmed by 3 bases and J by 6 bases, leaving 13 bases between them.

This clone has only a few counts. The gene calls are TRBV10-1 and TRBJ2-7; D possibly corresponds to TRBD1 (6 bases). The V end was cut by 3 bases, the J end by 4 bases, with 16 bases between. Germline-derived CDR1 and CDR2 are WNHNN and SYGVQD (reference sequence). The CDR3 has 15 amino acids. CDR3 sequence: CASSEVSWGRYEQYF. The CDR3 DNA is TGCGCCAGCAGTGAAGTCAGTTGGGGGCGGTACGAGCAGTACTTC.

This chain uses TRBV2 with TRBJ2-7; unclear D gene. CDR1 and CDR2 from the germline V gene are SNHLY and FYNNEI. Between the trimmed V and J ends, which lost 3 bases and 0 bases, there was a span of 9 bases. There are 14 residues in the CDR3. The chain's CDR3 is CASSDAYSSYEQYF. CDR3 DNA sequence: TGTGCCAGCAGTGATGCATACAGCTCCTACGAGCAGTACTTC. The variable domain in full, completed from reference TRBV2 and TRBJ2-7, reads EPEVTQTPSHQVTQMGQEVILRCVPISNHLYFYWYRQILGQKVEFLVSFYNNEISEKSEIFDDQFSVERPDGSNFTLKIRSTKLEDSAMYFCASSDAYSSYEQYFGPGTRLTVT.

On this clone itself: Other DNA sequences within the sample encode an identical CDR3. V usage is TRBV18 and J usage is TRBJ2-1, with D perhaps matching TRBD2 (6 bases). This CDR3 is 15 amino acids long. With 3 bases removed from V and 1 base from J, the gap between germline ends came to 10 bases. The germline gives CDR1 KGHSH, CDR2 LQKENI. The CDR3 DNA sequence: TGTGCCAGCTCACCCCGGGACTCTTCCTACAATGAGCAGTTCTTC. Residues: CASSPRDSSYNEQFF.

This sequence joins TRBV15 and TRBJ2-1, with 10 nucleotides matching TRBD2. This CDR3 contains 19 residues. J was trimmed by 4 bases and V by 0 bases; bases with no gene match: 12. CDR1 and CDR2 (germline): LNHNV, YYDKDF (reference sequence). CDR3 sequence: CATSRDTRIAGGPYNEQFF. CDR3 nucleotide sequence: TGTGCCACCAGCAGAGATACCAGGATAGCGGGGGGTCCATACAATGAGCAGTTCTTC.

The V gene is TRBV18, the J gene TRBJ2-1; D gene ambiguous. V shed 1 base and J shed 0 bases, with 10 bases lying between them. This CDR3 spans 16 amino acids. CDR1 KGHSH and CDR2 LQKENI come from the germline V gene. CDR3 in DNA: TGTGCCAGCTCACCACTTCCCGCAAGCTCCTACAATGAGCAGTTCTTC. Amino acids: CASSPLPASSYNEQFF.

The chain is built from TRBV28 and TRBJ2-3; D is unresolved. Trimming removed 3 bases from V and 6 bases from J, with 7 bases in between. CDR3 size: 12 residues. Looked up from germline, CDR1 is MDHEN and CDR2 is SYDVKM. In DNA form, the CDR3 reads TGTGCCAGCAGTTTCCGGCTGGATACGCAGTATTTT. Its translation: CASSFRLDTQYF.

The chain couples TRBV6-5 to TRBJ1-6, with TRBD1 matching over 8 bases. Germline V CDR1 and CDR2: MNHEY, SVGAGI. This CDR3 spans 13 amino acids. The V and J ends lost 6 bases and 9 bases, in that order; junction bases with no gene match: 4. CDR3 protein: CASRGQGSSPLHF. In DNA form, the CDR3 reads TGTGCCAGCAGAGGACAGGGAAGTTCACCCCTCCACTTT.

This chain links TRBV12-5 with TRBJ2-5; D uncertain. The CDR3 totals 11 residues. The germline CDR1 and CDR2 sequences are LGHNT and FRNRAP. V dropped 3 bases and J dropped 5 bases, with 4 bases sitting between them. CDR3 nucleotide sequence: TGTGCTAGTGGTTTCGGGGAGACCCAGTACTTC. Translating gives CASGFGETQYF.